The clone carrying this T cell receptor (beta chain) was seen only a few times. Its specificity is unknown. This entry comes from a study of shared clonotypes between healthy human individuals. Study results and limitations: The study generally estimated greater richness for naive than memory subsets.

Germline V gene sequence: CDR1 DFQATT, CDR2 SNEGSKA (reference sequence). The V and J ends lost 8 bases and 6 bases respectively, with 11 bases between them. This CDR3 spans 11 amino acids. Generated by immunoSEQ multiplex PCR, the TCRdb table keeps only in-frame clones and is missing some. The profile covers over a million clones, with under 80% appearing a single time and approximately 1.5% taken by the ten largest. The receptor comes from a young man in good health. The sequenced material came from memory CD4+ T cells sorted from blood. Subset in this sample: CD45RA-negative fraction. The chain employs TRBV20-1 and TRBJ1-3; D uncertain. The CDR3 region is CSMLFSNTIYF. In nucleotides, the CDR3 is TGCAGTATGCTATTTTCAAACACCATATATTTT.